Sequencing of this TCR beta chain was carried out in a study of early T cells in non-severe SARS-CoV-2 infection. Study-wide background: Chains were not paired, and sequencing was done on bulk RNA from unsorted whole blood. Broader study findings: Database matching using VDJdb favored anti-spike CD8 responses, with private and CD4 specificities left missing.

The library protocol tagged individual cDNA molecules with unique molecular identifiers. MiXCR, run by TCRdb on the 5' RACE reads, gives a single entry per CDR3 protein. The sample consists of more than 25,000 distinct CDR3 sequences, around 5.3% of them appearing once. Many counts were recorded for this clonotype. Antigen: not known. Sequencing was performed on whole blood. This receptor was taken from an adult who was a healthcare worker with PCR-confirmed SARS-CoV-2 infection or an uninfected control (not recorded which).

In DNA form, the CDR3 reads TGTGCCAGCAGCTTAGAGGTCGGACAGATCGGGGGCTACACCTTC. Its protein product is CASSLEVGQIGGYTF. The chain employs TRBV7-6 and TRBJ1-2, with D possibly matching TRBD1 (6 bases). Trimming shortened V by 1 base and J by 8 bases, and 17 bases separated the two germline ends. The CDR3 spans 15 residues. CDR1 and CDR2 from the germline V gene are SGHVS and FNYEAQ.